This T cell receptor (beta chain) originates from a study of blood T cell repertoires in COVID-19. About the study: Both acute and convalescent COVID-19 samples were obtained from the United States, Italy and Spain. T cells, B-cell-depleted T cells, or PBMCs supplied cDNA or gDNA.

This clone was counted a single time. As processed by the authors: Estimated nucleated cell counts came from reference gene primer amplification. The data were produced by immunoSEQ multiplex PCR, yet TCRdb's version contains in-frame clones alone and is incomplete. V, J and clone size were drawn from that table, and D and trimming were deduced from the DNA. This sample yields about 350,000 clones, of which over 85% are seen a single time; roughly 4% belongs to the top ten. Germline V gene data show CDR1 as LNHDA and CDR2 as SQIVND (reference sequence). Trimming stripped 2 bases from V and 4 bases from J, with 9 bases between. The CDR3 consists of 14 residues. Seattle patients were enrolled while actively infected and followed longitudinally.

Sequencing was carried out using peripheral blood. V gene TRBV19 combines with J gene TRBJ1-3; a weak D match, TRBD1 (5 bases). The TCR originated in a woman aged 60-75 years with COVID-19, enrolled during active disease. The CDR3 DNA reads TGTGCCAGTAGTATAAGGGGTTCCGGAAACACCATATATTTT. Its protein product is CASSIRGSGNTIYF.